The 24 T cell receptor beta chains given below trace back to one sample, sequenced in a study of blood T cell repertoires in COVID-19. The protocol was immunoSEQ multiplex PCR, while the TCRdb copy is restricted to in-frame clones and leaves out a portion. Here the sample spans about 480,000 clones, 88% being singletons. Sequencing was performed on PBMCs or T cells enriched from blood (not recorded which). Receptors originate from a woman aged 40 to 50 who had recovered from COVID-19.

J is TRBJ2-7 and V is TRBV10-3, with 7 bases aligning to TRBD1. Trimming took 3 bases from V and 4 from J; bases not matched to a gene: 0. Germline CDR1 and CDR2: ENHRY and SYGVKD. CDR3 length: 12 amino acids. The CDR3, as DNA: TGTGCCATCAGTGACAGGGGGTACGAGCAGTACTTC. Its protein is CAISDRGYEQYF.

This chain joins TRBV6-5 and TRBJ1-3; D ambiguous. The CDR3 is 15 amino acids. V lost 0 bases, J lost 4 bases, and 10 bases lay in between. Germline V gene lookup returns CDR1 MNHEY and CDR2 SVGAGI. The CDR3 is CASSYSGGQGNTIYF. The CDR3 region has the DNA TGTGCCAGCAGTTACTCGGGTGGGCAGGGAAACACCATATATTTT.

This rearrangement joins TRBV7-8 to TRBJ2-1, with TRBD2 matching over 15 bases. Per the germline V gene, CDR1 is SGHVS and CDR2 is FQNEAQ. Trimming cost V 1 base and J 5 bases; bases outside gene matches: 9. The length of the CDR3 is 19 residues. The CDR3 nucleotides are TGTGCCAGCAGCTTAGTAAGGTTTAGGACTAGCGGGGGGGACAATGAGCAGTTCTTC. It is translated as CASSLVRFRTSGGDNEQFF. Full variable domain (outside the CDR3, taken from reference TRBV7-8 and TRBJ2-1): GAGVSQSPRYKVAKRGQDVALRCDPISGHVSLFWYQQALGQGPEFLTYFQNEAQLDKSGLPSDRFFAERPEGSVSTLKIQRTQQEDSAVYLCASSLVRFRTSGGDNEQFFGPGTRLTVL.

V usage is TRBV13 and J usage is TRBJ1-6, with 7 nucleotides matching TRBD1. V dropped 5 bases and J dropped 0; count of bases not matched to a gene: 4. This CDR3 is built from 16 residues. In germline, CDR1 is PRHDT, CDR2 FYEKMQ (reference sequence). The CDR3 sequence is CASSEAGGSYNSPLHF. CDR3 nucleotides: TGTGCCAGCAGCGAGGCAGGGGGCTCCTATAATTCACCCCTCCACTTT.

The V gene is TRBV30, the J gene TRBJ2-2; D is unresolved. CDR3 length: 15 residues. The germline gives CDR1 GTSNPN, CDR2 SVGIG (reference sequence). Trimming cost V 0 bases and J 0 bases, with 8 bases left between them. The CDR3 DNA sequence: TGTGCCTGGAGTGTATGGGCAGCGAACACCGGGGAGCTGTTTTTT. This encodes CAWSVWAANTGELFF.

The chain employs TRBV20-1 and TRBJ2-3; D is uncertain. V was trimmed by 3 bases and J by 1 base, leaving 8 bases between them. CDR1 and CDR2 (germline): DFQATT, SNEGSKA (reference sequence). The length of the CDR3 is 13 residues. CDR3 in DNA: TGCAGTGCTAGTCTAGGCGGCACAGATACGCAGTATTTT. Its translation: CSASLGGTDTQYF.

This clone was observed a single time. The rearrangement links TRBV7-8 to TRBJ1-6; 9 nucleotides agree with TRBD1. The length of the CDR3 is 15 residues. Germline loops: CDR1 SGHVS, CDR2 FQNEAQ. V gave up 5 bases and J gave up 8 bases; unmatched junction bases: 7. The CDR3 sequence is CASSIGTGIDSPLHF. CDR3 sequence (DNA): TGTGCCAGCAGCATTGGGACAGGGATCGATTCACCCCTCCACTTT.

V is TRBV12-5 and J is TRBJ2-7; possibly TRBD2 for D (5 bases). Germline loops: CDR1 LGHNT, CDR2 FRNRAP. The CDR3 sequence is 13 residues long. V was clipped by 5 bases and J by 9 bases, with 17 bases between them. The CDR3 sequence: CASGEGPVEGQYF. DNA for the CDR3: TGTGCTAGTGGTGAGGGCCCTGTAGAGGGGCAGTACTTC.

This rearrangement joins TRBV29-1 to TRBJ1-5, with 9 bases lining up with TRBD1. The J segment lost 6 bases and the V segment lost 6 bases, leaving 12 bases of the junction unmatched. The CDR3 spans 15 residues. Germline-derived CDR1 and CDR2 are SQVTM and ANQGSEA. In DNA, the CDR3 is TGCAGCGTAGACATCACAGGGGGCGTGAGTCAGCCCCAGCATTTT. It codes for CSVDITGGVSQPQHF.

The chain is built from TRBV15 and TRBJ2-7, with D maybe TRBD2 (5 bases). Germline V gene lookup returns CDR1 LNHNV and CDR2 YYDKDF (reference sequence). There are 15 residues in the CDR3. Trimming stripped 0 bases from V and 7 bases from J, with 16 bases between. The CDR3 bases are TGTGCCACCAGCAGAGATTTGGCCGAAAGGAGGGAGCAGTACTTC. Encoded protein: CATSRDLAERREQYF.

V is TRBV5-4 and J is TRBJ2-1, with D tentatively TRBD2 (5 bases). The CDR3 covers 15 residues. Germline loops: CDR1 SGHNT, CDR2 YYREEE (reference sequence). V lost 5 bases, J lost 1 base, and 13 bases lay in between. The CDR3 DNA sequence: TGTGCCAGCAGGCTGATTGGGGAGTCCTACAATGAGCAGTTCTTC. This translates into CASRLIGESYNEQFF.

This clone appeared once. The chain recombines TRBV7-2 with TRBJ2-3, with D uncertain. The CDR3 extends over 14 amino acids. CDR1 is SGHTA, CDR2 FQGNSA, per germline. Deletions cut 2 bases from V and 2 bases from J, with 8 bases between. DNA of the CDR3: TGTGCCAGCAGCTTAACAGCAGTCACAGATACGCAGTATTTT. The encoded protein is CASSLTAVTDTQYF. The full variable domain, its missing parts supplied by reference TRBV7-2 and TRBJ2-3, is GAGVSQSPSNKVTEKGKDVELRCDPISGHTALYWYRQSLGQGLEFLIYFQGNSAPDKSGLPSDRFSAERTGGSVSTLTIQRTQQEDSAVYLCASSLTAVTDTQYFGPGTRLTVL.

In DNA, the CDR3 is TGCAGCGTTGTGAGCGGAGGGGACACTGAAGCTTTCTTT. Encoded protein: CSVVSGGDTEAFF. The V gene is TRBV29-1, the J gene TRBJ1-1, with D tentatively TRBD1 (5 bases). The CDR3 has 13 residues. Germline-derived CDR1 and CDR2 are SQVTM and ANQGSEA. V was trimmed by 4 bases and J by 3 bases, leaving 12 bases between them.

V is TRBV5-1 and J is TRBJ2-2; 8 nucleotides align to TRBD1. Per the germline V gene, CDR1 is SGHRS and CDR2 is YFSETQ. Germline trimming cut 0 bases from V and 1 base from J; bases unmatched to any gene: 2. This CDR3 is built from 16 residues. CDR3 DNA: TGCGCCAGCAGCTTGGCCGGGACAGGGAACACCGGGGAGCTGTTTTTT. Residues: CASSLAGTGNTGELFF.

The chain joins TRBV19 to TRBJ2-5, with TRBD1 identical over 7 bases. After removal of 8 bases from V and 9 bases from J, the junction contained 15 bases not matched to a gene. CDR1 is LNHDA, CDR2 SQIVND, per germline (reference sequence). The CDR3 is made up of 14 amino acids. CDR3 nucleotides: TGTGCCAGTGCTAACGACAGGGTCAGGTCGGCCCAGTACTTC. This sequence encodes CASANDRVRSAQYF.

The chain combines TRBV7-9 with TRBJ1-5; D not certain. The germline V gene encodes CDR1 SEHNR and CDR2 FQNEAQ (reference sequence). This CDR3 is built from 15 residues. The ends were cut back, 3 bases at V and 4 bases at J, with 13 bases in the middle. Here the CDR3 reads CASSFGPMLNQPQHF. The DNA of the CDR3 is TGTGCCAGCAGCTTCGGTCCTATGCTAAATCAGCCCCAGCATTTT.

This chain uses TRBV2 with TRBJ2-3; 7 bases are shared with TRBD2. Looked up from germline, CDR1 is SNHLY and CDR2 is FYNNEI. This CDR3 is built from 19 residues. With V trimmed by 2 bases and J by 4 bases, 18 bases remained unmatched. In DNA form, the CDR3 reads TGTGCCAGCAGTGAATACCTTGCGGGAGAGAGGGGAAGCGCAGATACGCAGTATTTT. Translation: CASSEYLAGERGSADTQYF.

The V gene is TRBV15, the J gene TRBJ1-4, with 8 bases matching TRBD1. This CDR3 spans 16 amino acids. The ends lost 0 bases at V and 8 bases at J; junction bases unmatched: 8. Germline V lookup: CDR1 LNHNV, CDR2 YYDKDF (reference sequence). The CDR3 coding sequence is TGTGCCACCAGCAGAGATGTCCAGGGGGCTAGAGAAAAACTGTTTTTT. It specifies CATSRDVQGAREKLFF.

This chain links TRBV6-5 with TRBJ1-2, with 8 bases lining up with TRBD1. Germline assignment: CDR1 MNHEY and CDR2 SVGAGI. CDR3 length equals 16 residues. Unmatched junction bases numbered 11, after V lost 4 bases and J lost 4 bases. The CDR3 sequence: CASSSLSAGGSYGYTF. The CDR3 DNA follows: TGTGCCAGCAGTTCCCTTTCGGCAGGGGGCAGCTATGGCTACACCTTC.

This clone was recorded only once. This chain's CDR3 is CASSSMGGEYF. The CDR3 DNA is TGTGCCAGCAGCTCAATGGGGGGGGAGTATTTT. The chain uses TRBV6-5 and TRBJ2-3, with 7 bases that match TRBD2. The CDR3 has 11 amino acids. Germline CDR1 is MNHEY and CDR2 is SVGAGI. The trim removed 6 bases at V and 13 bases at J, leaving 7 bases unmatched.

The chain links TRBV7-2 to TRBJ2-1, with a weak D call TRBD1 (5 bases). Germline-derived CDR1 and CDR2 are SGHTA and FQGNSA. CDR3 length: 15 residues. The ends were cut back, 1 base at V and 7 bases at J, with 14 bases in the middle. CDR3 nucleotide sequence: TGTGCCAGCAGCTTAGGATCAGGGTTTCCAAATGAGCAGTTCTTC. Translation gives CASSLGSGFPNEQFF.

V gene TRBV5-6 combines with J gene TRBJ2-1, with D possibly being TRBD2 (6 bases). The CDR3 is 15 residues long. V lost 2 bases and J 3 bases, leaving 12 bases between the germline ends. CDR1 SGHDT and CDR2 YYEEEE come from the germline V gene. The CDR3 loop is CASSFEGLNYNEQFF. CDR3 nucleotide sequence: TGTGCCAGCAGCTTTGAGGGACTTAACTACAATGAGCAGTTCTTC.

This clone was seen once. CDR3 bases: TGTGCCTCCAAAGAGGGTGCAACTAATGAAAAACTGTTTTTT. This sequence encodes CASKEGATNEKLFF. This sequence joins TRBV10-3 and TRBJ1-4; D remains ambiguous. This CDR3 region has 14 residues. Germline-derived CDR1 and CDR2 are ENHRY and SYGVKD. Trimming removed 11 bases from V and 0 bases from J, with 13 bases in between.

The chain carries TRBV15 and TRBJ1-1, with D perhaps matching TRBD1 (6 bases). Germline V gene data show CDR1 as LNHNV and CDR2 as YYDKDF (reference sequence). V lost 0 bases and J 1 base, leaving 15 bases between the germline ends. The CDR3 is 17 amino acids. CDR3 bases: TGTGCCACCAGCAGAGATACAGGGCCCCTTTCGAACACTGAAGCTTTCTTT. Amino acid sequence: CATSRDTGPLSNTEAFF.